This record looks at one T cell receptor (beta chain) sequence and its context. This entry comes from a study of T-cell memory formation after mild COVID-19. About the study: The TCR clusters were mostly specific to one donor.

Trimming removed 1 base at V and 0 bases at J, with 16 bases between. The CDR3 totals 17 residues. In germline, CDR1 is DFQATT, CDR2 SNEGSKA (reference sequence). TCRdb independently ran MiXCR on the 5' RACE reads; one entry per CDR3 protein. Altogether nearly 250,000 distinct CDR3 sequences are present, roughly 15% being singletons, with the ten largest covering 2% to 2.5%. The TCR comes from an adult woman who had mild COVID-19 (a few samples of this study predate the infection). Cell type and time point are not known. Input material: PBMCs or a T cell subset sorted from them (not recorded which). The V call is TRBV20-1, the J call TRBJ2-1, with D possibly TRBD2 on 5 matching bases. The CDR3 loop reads CSARVQTGSSSYNEQFF. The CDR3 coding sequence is TGCAGTGCTAGAGTTCAGACGGGATCAAGCTCCTACAATGAGCAGTTCTTC.